The rows below give T cell receptor beta chains drawn from one sample of a study of graft-versus-host responses after intestinal transplantation. Here immunoSEQ multiplex PCR was the method, and the copy in TCRdb shows in-frame clones only, minus some. Altogether 55,000 to 70,000 clones are present, around 91% being singletons, with the ten largest covering approximately 2.9%. The sequencing here drew on PBMCs, taken around 120 days after intestinal transplantation. Every receptor here comes from a human patient who received an intestinal transplant, so some T cells may come from the graft donor. The CDR3 runs from the conserved cysteine through the conserved F or W. D genes are given only for firm matches. For some rows the clone size is stated as once, few or many, or as a class when expanded; others skip it.

>TRBV18|TRBJ2-7|-|-
TGTGCCAGCTCACCATCCCAGATCCTCTCCTACGAGCAGTACTTC
CASSPSQILSYEQYF
>TRBV7-2|TRBJ1-2|-|-
TGTGCCAGCAGCTTGAGCGTGGATGGCTACACCTTC
CASSLSVDGYTF
>TRBV11-2|TRBJ2-3|-|TRBD1
TGTGCCAGCAGCCCGACAGGGGGTGGAGATACGCAGTATTTT
CASSPTGGGDTQYF
>TRBV5-1|TRBJ2-1|-|TRBD2
TGCGCCAGCAGCCCTGGTGTTAGCGGGCAAGACAATGAGCAGTTCTTC
CASSPGVSGQDNEQFF
>TRBV2|TRBJ2-3|-|-
TGTGCCAGCAGTGAGGAGCTTGGGGATACGCAGTATTTT
CASSEELGDTQYF
>TRBV29-1|TRBJ2-1|-|TRBD1
TGCAGCGTTCCGGGACAGGGAGGTGAGCAGTTCTTC
CSVPGQGGEQFF
>TRBV27|TRBJ2-7|-|-
TGTGCCAGCAGTTTATACAGCTACTCCTACGAGCAGTACTTC
CASSLYSYSYEQYF
>TRBV5-6|TRBJ2-5|-|TRBD1
TGTGCCAGCTCAGGCCAGGGGGCAGAGACCCAGTACTTC
CASSGQGAETQYF
>TRBV6-1|TRBJ2-3|-|TRBD1
TGTGCCAGCAGTGATCTAGGGGACAGCAGCACAGATACGCAGTATTTT
CASSDLGDSSTDTQYF
>TRBV28|TRBJ1-1|once|-
TGTGCCAGCAGTTTTCAGTTAGAAGCTTTCTTT
CASSFQLEAFF
>TRBV5-1|TRBJ2-5|-|TRBD2
TGCGCCAGCAGCCTGGGACTAGCGGGAGGGTCCGGCGAGACCCAGTACTTC
CASSLGLAGGSGETQYF
>TRBV6-5|TRBJ2-7|-|TRBD1
TGTGCCAGCCGTCCCGGGACAGGGCCCTACGAGCAGTACTTC
CASRPGTGPYEQYF
>TRBV21-1|TRBJ2-3|-|-
TGTGCCGAGGGGGGCAGGGGCGAAGATACGCAGTATTTT
CAEGGRGEDTQYF
>TRBV4-1|TRBJ2-1|-|-
TGCGCCAGCAGCCAAGTGGGTGCCAATGAGCAGTTCTTC
CASSQVGANEQFF
>TRBV5-1|TRBJ2-3|-|-
TGCGCCAGCAGCTTCTCTACTCGTGCAGATACGCAGTATTTT
CASSFSTRADTQYF
>TRBV28|TRBJ2-7|-|-
TGTGCCAGCACCGTAGCGAGGGGGGCCTACGAGCAGTACTTC
CASTVARGAYEQYF
>TRBV11-3|TRBJ2-7|-|TRBD1
TGTGCCAGCAGCCGTGGACAGGGGGCGTCCTACGAGCAGTACTTC
CASSRGQGASYEQYF
>TRBV6-1|TRBJ2-2|-|TRBD2
TGTGCCAGCCAGCGGGACGGGAACACCGGGGAGCTGTTTTTT
CASQRDGNTGELFF
>TRBV5-4|TRBJ2-7|-|-
TGTGCCAGCAGCGACACTAGGGGGTACGAGCAGTACTTC
CASSDTRGYEQYF
>TRBV6-5|TRBJ2-7|-|-
TGTGCCAGCAGTTACGGACAGTCCTACGAGCAGTACTTC
CASSYGQSYEQYF
>TRBV2|TRBJ2-3|-|TRBD2
TGTGCCAGCGTGGGTCTTTCTAGCGGGGGTGTCACAGATACGCAGTATTTT
CASVGLSSGGVTDTQYF
>TRBV27|TRBJ1-6|-|TRBD1
TGTGCCAGCAGTTTTACCAGGACAGGAAGTTCACCCCTCCACTTT
CASSFTRTGSSPLHF
>TRBV5-1|TRBJ1-3|-|TRBD1
TGCGCCAGCAGCTTGGGGACCGGGACAGTTGGAAACACCATATATTTT
CASSLGTGTVGNTIYF
>TRBV27|TRBJ2-1|-|-
TGTGCCAGCAGAAAGGGGGGGGTGAACAATGAGCAGTTCTTC
CASRKGGVNNEQFF
>TRBV19|TRBJ2-7|-|-
TGTGCCAGTAGCCCCCAGCTGAGAATCCGGTACGAGCAGTACTTC
CASSPQLRIRYEQYF
>TRBV27|TRBJ1-5|-|-
TGTGCCAGCAGTTTAGCCCTCAATCAGCCCCAGCATTTT
CASSLALNQPQHF
>TRBV5-1|TRBJ2-6|once|-
TGCGCCAGCAGTGGGGGAGGCTCTGGGGCCAACGTCCTGACTTTC
CASSGGGSGANVLTF
>TRBV11-2|TRBJ2-7|once|TRBD1
TGTGCCAGCAGCTCTGACAGGGCCTACGAGCAGTACTTC
CASSSDRAYEQYF
>TRBV11-1|TRBJ2-1|-|TRBD1
TGTGCCAGCAGCTCCCGGACAGGGGCCTACAATGAGCAGTTCTTC
CASSSRTGAYNEQFF
>TRBV28|TRBJ2-7|-|TRBD2
TGTGCCAGCAAACTACTAGCGGGAGGGCCTAGGGAGCAGTACTTC
CASKLLAGGPREQYF
>TRBV6-6|TRBJ2-5|-|TRBD1
TGTGCCAGCAGTAAAGGACAGGGGGCTGAGACCCAGTACTTC
CASSKGQGAETQYF
>TRBV5-4|TRBJ2-7|-|-
TGTGCCAGCAGCTTCCCGCTCTACGAGCAGTACTTC
CASSFPLYEQYF
>TRBV4-1|TRBJ2-7|-|TRBD1
TGCGCCAGCAGCCAACTTGGGACAGGGGGCTCTAGCGTCACCTACGAGCAGTACTTC
CASSQLGTGGSSVTYEQYF
>TRBV7-2|TRBJ2-3|-|TRBD2
TGTGCCAGCAGCTTTGGACTAGCGGGGTTGGATACGCAGTATTTT
CASSFGLAGLDTQYF
>TRBV13|TRBJ2-3|-|-
TGTGCCAGCAGCCTACCGGGCGATCCCACAGATACGCAGTATTTT
CASSLPGDPTDTQYF
>TRBV6-5|TRBJ2-3|-|-
TGTGCCAGCAGTTACTCAGTAACTTCACGAGATACGCAGTATTTT
CASSYSVTSRDTQYF
>TRBV4-1|TRBJ1-1|-|-
TGCGCCAGCAGCCAAGGCGGCCCTGAAGCTTTCTTT
CASSQGGPEAFF
>TRBV4-1|TRBJ2-7|-|TRBD2
TGCGCCAGCAGCCAAGTTGCCGGGACTAGCGGGAGTGGCGAGCAGTACTTC
CASSQVAGTSGSGEQYF